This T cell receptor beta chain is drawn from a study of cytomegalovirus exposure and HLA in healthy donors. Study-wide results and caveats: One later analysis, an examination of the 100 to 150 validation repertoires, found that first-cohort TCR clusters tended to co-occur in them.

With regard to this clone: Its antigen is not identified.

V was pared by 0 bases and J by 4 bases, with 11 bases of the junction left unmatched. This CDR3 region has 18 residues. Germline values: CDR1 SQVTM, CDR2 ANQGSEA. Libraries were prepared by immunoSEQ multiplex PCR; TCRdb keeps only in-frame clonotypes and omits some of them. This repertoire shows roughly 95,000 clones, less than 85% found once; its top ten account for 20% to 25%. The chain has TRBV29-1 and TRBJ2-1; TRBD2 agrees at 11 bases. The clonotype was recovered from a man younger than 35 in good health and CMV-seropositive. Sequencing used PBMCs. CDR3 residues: CSVEDPKRTSGLYNEQFF. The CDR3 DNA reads TGCAGCGTTGAAGATCCCAAACGGACTAGCGGGTTGTACAATGAGCAGTTCTTC.